This record looks at one T cell receptor beta chain sequence and its context. What it recognizes is unknown. This entry belongs to a study of long-term antiretroviral therapy in people with HIV. Study conclusions and caveats: HIV repertoires showed narrower CDR3 length ranges than controls.

Researchers ran immunoSEQ v3.0 at survey level. Profiling relied on immunoSEQ multiplex PCR, and the TCRdb table lists in-frame clones only, not all of them. The sample has approximately 29,000 clones, over 90% seen once. V was pared by 6 bases and J by 2 bases, with 17 bases between. Germline CDR1 LNHDA, CDR2 SQIVND (reference sequence). The CDR3 totals 15 residues. Held in samples before DNA extraction were 1-10 million cryopreserved PBMC. This chain connects TRBV19 to TRBJ2-7; D gene uncertain. Sequencing used unsorted PBMCs, obtained 6.2 years after starting antiretroviral therapy. The sequence derives from a man aged 35 to 55 with HIV. As DNA, the CDR3 is TGTGCCAGTAGCCACATTGGGTGGTCGGCCTACGAGCAGTACTTC. Protein: CASSHIGWSAYEQYF.